These 21 T cell receptor beta chains were sequenced from one sample in a study of identical twins listed by TCRdb under 2016. The library came from 5' RACE. The listed sequencing device is Illumina HiSeq 2000. TCRdb's own reprocessing of the public reads used fastp at Q25 and MiXCR and kept productive beta chains. Every distinct CDR3 protein forms one entry, paired with its most common genes and DNA. The sample table shows around 450,000 distinct CDR3 sequences, and approximately 14% are seen once. The ten most abundant clones make up more than 0.5% of the sample. This same sample was also part of a study on yellow fever vaccine responses in identical twins.

Sequencing input: CD4+ T cells sorted from blood. The receptor source for this set is a young woman in good health.

V usage is TRBV6-1 and J usage is TRBJ1-1; 9 nucleotides match TRBD1. The CDR3 runs to 13 residues. The V gene's germline CDR1 is MNHNS and CDR2 SASEGT. After removal of 8 bases from V and 4 bases from J, the junction contained 5 bases not matched to a gene. CDR3 loop: CASGQGKSTEAFF. The CDR3 DNA follows: TGTGCCAGCGGACAGGGGAAAAGCACTGAAGCTTTCTTT.

There are a few counts of this clonotype. The chain is built from TRBV7-2 and TRBJ2-3; D gene unclear. This CDR3 region has 14 residues. CDR1 is SGHTA and CDR2 is FQGNSA in the germline V gene. The V end was cut by 1 base, the J end by 6 bases, with 11 bases between. CDR3 loop: CASSLGPEADTQYF. CDR3 in DNA: TGTGCCAGCAGCTTAGGGCCCGAGGCCGATACGCAGTATTTT.

This clonotype was observed a few times. The chain employs TRBV6-5 and TRBJ1-2, with 8 bases lining up with TRBD1. CDR1 is MNHEY and CDR2 is SVGAGI in the germline V gene. The junction had 10 bases not matched to a gene; V was cut back by 5 bases and J by 2 bases. CDR3 size: 16 residues. The CDR3: CASSHPGQVWNYGYTF. CDR3 DNA sequence: TGTGCCAGCAGTCACCCGGGACAGGTCTGGAACTATGGCTACACCTTC.

V is TRBV7-2 and J is TRBJ2-7; 7 bases match TRBD1. The V and J ends lost 3 bases and 0 bases, in that order; junction bases with no gene match: 8. This CDR3 has 16 residues. Germline loops: CDR1 SGHTA, CDR2 FQGNSA. The CDR3 reads CASSFATGSPSYEQYF. The CDR3 DNA follows: TGTGCCAGCAGCTTCGCGACAGGGTCTCCCTCCTACGAGCAGTACTTC.

The table lists this clonotype with a few counts. This chain joins TRBV15 and TRBJ2-3, with 9 bases identical to TRBD2. Germline lookup yields CDR1 LNHNV and CDR2 YYDKDF (reference sequence). V was pared by 0 bases and J by 6 bases, with 16 bases of the junction left unmatched. The CDR3 has 19 amino acids. This CDR3 is CATSRDYELAGVPRDTQYF. CDR3 nucleotides: TGTGCCACCAGCAGAGATTATGAGTTAGCGGGAGTCCCCAGGGATACGCAGTATTTT.

This clonotype occurred many times. CDR3 in amino acids: CASSQEGGGPTDTQYF. CDR3 nucleotides: TGCGCCAGCAGCCAAGAGGGGGGAGGGCCCACAGATACGCAGTATTTT. The V gene is TRBV4-3, the J gene TRBJ2-3; 7 positions agree with TRBD2. The J segment lost 2 bases and the V segment lost 0 bases, leaving 5 bases of the junction unmatched. Germline assignment: CDR1 LGHNA and CDR2 YSLEER. This CDR3 is 16 amino acids long.

The CDR3 bases are TGTGCCAGCAGCTCCCAAACAGGGGGGGATACGCAGTATTTT. Its protein is CASSSQTGGDTQYF. The chain links TRBV7-8 to TRBJ2-3; TRBD1 matches 8 bases. CDR1 is SGHVS and CDR2 is FQNEAQ in the germline V gene. After removal of 4 bases from V and 6 bases from J, the junction contained 6 bases not matched to a gene. This CDR3 has 14 amino acids.

V usage is TRBV6-6 and J usage is TRBJ1-1; the D gene is possibly TRBD1 (6 bases). V was cut by 6 bases and J by 6 bases, with 14 bases left in between. The CDR3 contains 13 residues. Germline loops: CDR1 MNHNY, CDR2 SVGAGI (reference sequence). In nucleotides, the CDR3 is TGTGCCAGCAGCATTACAGGGAGGCCTGAAGCTTTCTTT. It yields the protein CASSITGRPEAFF.

This clonotype was counted between two and nine times. The germline gene is not matched at one end of the junction; a read error may be the cause. The rearrangement links TRBV6-5 to TRBJ2-7; TRBD2 might be the D (5 bases). The CDR3 consists of 9 residues. Germline V lookup: CDR1 MNHEY, CDR2 SVGAGI. CDR3 protein: CASSYSRDF. CDR3 DNA: TGTGCCAGCAGTTACTCGAGGGACTTC.

The chain has TRBV18 and TRBJ2-1; 13 bases agree with TRBD2. In germline, CDR1 is KGHSH, CDR2 LQKENI. Trimming at V came to 5 bases and at J to 8 bases, leaving 6 bases not matched to a gene. There are 15 residues in the CDR3. The CDR3 DNA reads as TGTGCCAGCTCAAGGACTAGCGGGGGTGTCTATGAGCAGTTCTTC. This encodes CASSRTSGGVYEQFF.

This clonotype was counted a single time. The chain has TRBV18 and TRBJ2-7, with D hard to call. Germline V gene lookup returns CDR1 KGHSH and CDR2 LQKENI. V lost 3 bases and J 4 bases, leaving 10 bases between the germline ends. The CDR3 totals 13 residues. The CDR3 DNA is TGTGCCAGCTCACCTTACGACTCTTACGAGCAGTACTTC. Translation: CASSPYDSYEQYF.

This clonotype occurred a few times. The chain links TRBV9 to TRBJ2-2; D possibly corresponds to TRBD1 (5 bases). The V end was cut by 2 bases, the J end by 4 bases, with 12 bases between. The CDR3 is 15 residues long. CDR1 is SGDLS, CDR2 YYNGEE, per germline. The CDR3, as DNA: TGTGCCAGCAGCGTGGACACGGTTCCCACCGGGGAGCTGTTTTTT. Translated: CASSVDTVPTGELFF.

This chain uses TRBV9 with TRBJ2-1, with TRBD2 matching 8 bases. CDR1 is SGDLS and CDR2 is YYNGEE in the germline V gene. J lost 0 bases, V lost 5 bases, and 7 bases had no gene match. The CDR3 sequence is 16 residues long. CDR3: CASRLTGTSSYNEQFF. CDR3 DNA sequence: TGTGCCAGCAGACTGACCGGGACTAGCTCCTACAATGAGCAGTTCTTC.

This clonotype was observed a few times. V gene TRBV5-1 combines with J gene TRBJ2-2; 8 nucleotides align to TRBD2. Germline assignment: CDR1 SGHRS and CDR2 YFSETQ. J lost 4 bases, V lost 1 base, and 3 bases had no gene match. This CDR3 is 15 amino acids long. The CDR3 DNA sequence: TGCGCCAGCAGCTTGTCCAGCGGGAGCACCGGGGAGCTGTTTTTT. Its protein product is CASSLSSGSTGELFF.

There are a few counts of this clonotype. V usage is TRBV7-8 and J usage is TRBJ2-1, with D perhaps TRBD1 (6 bases). Germline values: CDR1 SGHVS, CDR2 FQNEAQ. V dropped 5 bases and J dropped 15 bases, with 17 bases sitting between them. The CDR3 contains 12 residues. CDR3 in amino acids: CASSRIQGHRFF. The CDR3 DNA is TGTGCCAGCAGCCGAATTCAGGGGCATCGGTTCTTC.

This clonotype was picked up a small number of times. V and J are TRBV24-1 and TRBJ2-1; D may be TRBD1 or TRBD2 (6 bases each). The CDR3 runs 15 residues. CDR1 and CDR2 from the germline V gene are KGHDR and SFDVKD. Trimming left V 1 base short and J 4 bases short, with 10 bases between. The CDR3 protein is CATSDLTGAYNEQFF. The DNA for the CDR3 is TGTGCCACCAGTGATTTAACGGGGGCTTACAATGAGCAGTTCTTC.

This clonotype was recorded at least ten times. V gene TRBV10-3 combines with J gene TRBJ2-1; tentative D call: TRBD2 (5 bases). V dropped 2 bases and J dropped 0 bases, with 11 bases sitting between them. This CDR3 comprises 16 residues. CDR1 and CDR2 from the germline V gene are ENHRY and SYGVKD. The CDR3 loop is CAISEPSRDSYNEQFF. The CDR3 bases are TGTGCCATCAGTGAGCCGAGCCGGGACTCCTACAATGAGCAGTTCTTC.

This clonotype was seen ten or more times. The V and J genes are TRBV20-1 and TRBJ2-1; 11 bases line up with TRBD2. The CDR3 extends over 14 amino acids. With 2 bases clipped from V and 4 bases from J, the junction kept 1 base outside the gene matches. CDR1 is DFQATT, CDR2 SNEGSKA, per germline (reference sequence). The CDR3 DNA reads TGCAGTGCTAGACTAGCGGGAGGTTACAATGAGCAGTTCTTC. Encoded protein: CSARLAGGYNEQFF.

V usage is TRBV6-1 and J usage is TRBJ1-2, with 7 bases fitting TRBD1. There are 15 residues in the CDR3. Germline V gene data show CDR1 as MNHNS and CDR2 as SASEGT. Losses at the gene ends were 6 bases for V and 0 bases for J; bases not matched to a gene: 7. CDR3 residues: CASSQNRGANYGYTF. As DNA, the CDR3 is TGTGCCAGCAGCCAGAACAGGGGCGCTAACTATGGCTACACCTTC.

The chain combines TRBV20-1 with TRBJ2-3, with TRBD2 matching 10 bases. From germline, CDR1 is DFQATT and CDR2 SNEGSKA (reference sequence). The CDR3 sequence is 12 residues long. The chain's CDR3 is CRSGGAEDTQYF. As DNA, the CDR3 is TGCAGGAGCGGGGGGGCCGAAGATACGCAGTATTTT.

This clonotype was found a few times. This rearrangement joins TRBV5-1 to TRBJ2-1; 7 bases are a match to TRBD2. Losses at the gene ends were 0 bases for V and 9 bases for J; bases not matched to a gene: 9. The germline V gene has CDR1 SGHRS and CDR2 YFSETQ. This CDR3 has 15 amino acids. CDR3 sequence reads: CASSLAGRGVGEQFF. The DNA for the CDR3 is TGCGCCAGCAGCTTGGCTGGGAGGGGAGTTGGTGAGCAGTTCTTC. The whole variable domain, remainder taken from reference TRBV5-1 and TRBJ2-1, is KAGVTQTPRYLIKTRGQQVTLSCSPISGHRSVSWYQQTPGQGLQFLFEYFSETQRNKGNFPGRFSGRQFSNSRSEMNVSTLELGDSALYLCASSLAGRGVGEQFFGPGTRLTVL.